The table lists the clone carrying this T cell receptor beta chain with a count of one. Its antigen remains unknown. The data are from a study of beta chain features in type 1 diabetes. Across the study: In all, 107,917,701 sorted cells from all samples were analyzed. Study results and caveats: Patients with Type 1 diabetes showed moderately but significantly shorter TCRB CDR3s in all four CD4+ subsets.

As every portion of the isolated RNA was reverse transcribed, the sequencing read expressed TCRB transcripts. Sequencing produced, on average, approximately 1 million reads for the stem cell-like memory T cell samples. The table came from immunoSEQ multiplex PCR; TCRdb's copy has only in-frame clones and leaves some out. The sample contains around 25,000 clones, about 63% of which appear only once. The CDR3 is 17 amino acids. The ends lost 3 bases at V and 2 bases at J; junction bases unmatched: 11. The germline V gene has CDR1 SGHRS and CDR2 YFSETQ. What was sequenced was stem cell memory CD4+ T cells from blood. The gene calls are TRBV5-1 and TRBJ2-7, with 10 bases aligning to TRBD1. This TCR came from a woman in her forties with type 1 diabetes. This chain's CDR3 is CASSSRGSGQGAYEQYF. The DNA for the CDR3 is TGCGCCAGCAGCTCAAGGGGGAGCGGACAGGGGGCCTACGAGCAGTACTTC. The whole variable domain, filled in from reference TRBV5-1 and TRBJ2-7, reads KAGVTQTPRYLIKTRGQQVTLSCSPISGHRSVSWYQQTPGQGLQFLFEYFSETQRNKGNFPGRFSGRQFSNSRSEMNVSTLELGDSALYLCASSSRGSGQGAYEQYFGPGTRLTVT.